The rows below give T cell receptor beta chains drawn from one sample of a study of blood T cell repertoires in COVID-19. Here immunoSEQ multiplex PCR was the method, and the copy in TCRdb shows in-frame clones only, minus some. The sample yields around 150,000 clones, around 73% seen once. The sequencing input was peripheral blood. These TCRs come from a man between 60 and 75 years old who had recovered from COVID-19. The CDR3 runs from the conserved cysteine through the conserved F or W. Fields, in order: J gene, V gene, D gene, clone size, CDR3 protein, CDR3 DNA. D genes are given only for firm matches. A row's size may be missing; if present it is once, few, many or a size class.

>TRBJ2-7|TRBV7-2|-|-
CASSPHTVQTYEQYF
TGTGCCAGCAGCCCACACACAGTCCAAACCTACGAGCAGTACTTC
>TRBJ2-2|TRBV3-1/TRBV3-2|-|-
CASSHQGNTGELFF
TGTGCCAGCAGCCACCAGGGGAACACCGGGGAGCTGTTTTTT
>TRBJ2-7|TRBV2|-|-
CASSLESPSYEQYF
TGTGCCAGCAGTTTAGAAAGCCCCTCCTACGAGCAGTACTTC
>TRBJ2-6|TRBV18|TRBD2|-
CASSPRGIAGELAGANVLTF
TGTGCCAGCTCACCACGGGGGATAGCGGGAGAACTAGCTGGGGCCAACGTCCTGACTTTC
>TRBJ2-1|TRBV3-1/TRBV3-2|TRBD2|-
CASSHALAATYNEQFF
TGTGCCAGCAGCCATGCACTAGCGGCCACTTACAATGAGCAGTTCTTC
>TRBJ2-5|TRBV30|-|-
CAWSVGSKETQYF
TGTGCCTGGAGTGTAGGGAGTAAAGAGACCCAGTACTTC
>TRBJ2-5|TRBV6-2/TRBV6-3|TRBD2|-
CASSYAVSGGAQETQYF
TGTGCCAGCAGTTATGCAGTAAGCGGGGGGGCCCAAGAGACCCAGTACTTC
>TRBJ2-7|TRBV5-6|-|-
CASSLGWSSYEQYF
TGTGCCAGCAGCTTGGGATGGAGCTCCTACGAGCAGTACTTC
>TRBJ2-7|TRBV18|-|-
CASSPPNRVSSYEQYF
TGTGCCAGCTCACCCCCAAATCGGGTTAGCTCCTACGAGCAGTACTTC
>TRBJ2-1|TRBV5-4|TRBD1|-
CASSLGQSFGDEQFF
TGTGCCAGCAGCCTGGGACAGTCGTTTGGGGATGAGCAGTTCTTC
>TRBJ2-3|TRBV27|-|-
CATSGAGRTDTQYF
TGTGCCACCTCAGGGGCGGGCCGGACAGATACGCAGTATTTT
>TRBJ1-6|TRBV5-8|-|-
CASSLYLSRNSPLHF
TGTGCCAGCAGCTTGTACCTCAGCAGGAATTCACCCCTCCACTTT
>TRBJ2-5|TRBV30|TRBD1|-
CAWSQGAGETQYF
TGTGCCTGGAGCCAGGGGGCCGGAGAGACCCAGTACTTC
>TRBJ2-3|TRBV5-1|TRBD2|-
CASGDLAGVADTQYF
TGCGCCAGCGGTGATCTAGCGGGAGTCGCAGATACGCAGTATTTT
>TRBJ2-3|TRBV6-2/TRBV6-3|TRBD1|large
CASSQGDRVLTDTQYF
TGTGCCAGCAGTCAGGGTGACAGGGTCCTCACAGATACGCAGTATTTT
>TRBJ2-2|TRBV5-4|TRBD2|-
CASSFRLAGTNTGELFF
TGTGCCAGCAGCTTTCGGCTAGCGGGTACGAACACCGGGGAGCTGTTTTTT
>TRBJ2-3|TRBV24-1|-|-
CATSVGSGVEGQYF
TGTGCCACCAGTGTTGGGTCAGGGGTTGAAGGGCAGTATTTT
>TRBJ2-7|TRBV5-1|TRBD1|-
CASSMGPGQGFVEQYF
TGCGCCAGCAGCATGGGCCCGGGACAGGGGTTTGTCGAGCAGTACTTC
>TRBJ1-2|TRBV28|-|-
CASRLPGTYGYTF
TGTGCCAGCAGGCTACCGGGTACCTATGGCTACACCTTC
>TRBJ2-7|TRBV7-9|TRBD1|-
CASSSPGQGRGRSYEQYF
TGTGCCAGCAGCTCCCCGGGACAGGGTCGGGGTCGGTCCTACGAGCAGTACTTC
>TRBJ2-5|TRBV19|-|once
CASSQRRPQETQYF
TGTGCCAGTAGCCAGAGGAGGCCCCAAGAGACCCAGTACTTC
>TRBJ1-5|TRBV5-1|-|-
CASSLTGLGNQPQHF
TGCGCCAGCAGCTTGACGGGTCTGGGCAATCAGCCCCAGCATTTT
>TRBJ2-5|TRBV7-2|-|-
CASSPGRQAFPTKETQYF
TGTGCCAGCAGCCCCGGCCGGCAGGCGTTTCCTACGAAAGAGACCCAGTACTTC
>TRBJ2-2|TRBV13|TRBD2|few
CASSIRLAGGQTGELFF
TGTGCCAGCAGCATTAGACTAGCGGGGGGTCAAACCGGGGAGCTGTTTTTT
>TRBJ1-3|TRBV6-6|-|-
CASSYSNGGYGNTIYF
TGTGCCAGCAGTTACTCGAATGGGGGCTATGGAAACACCATATATTTT
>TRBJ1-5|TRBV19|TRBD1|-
CASSNQGAGQPQHF
TGTGCCAGTAGTAATCAGGGGGCGGGTCAGCCCCAGCATTTT
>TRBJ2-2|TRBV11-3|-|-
CASSVNTGELFF
TGTGCCAGCAGCGTAAACACCGGGGAGCTGTTTTTT
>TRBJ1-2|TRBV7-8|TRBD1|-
CASSLTGDYGYTF
TGTGCCAGCAGCTTAACAGGGGACTATGGCTACACCTTC
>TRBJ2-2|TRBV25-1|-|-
CASTGAGELFF
TGTGCCAGCACGGGGGCCGGGGAGCTGTTTTTT
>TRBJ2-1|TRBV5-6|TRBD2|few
CASSFGTSGRYNEQFF
TGTGCCAGCAGCTTTGGGACTAGCGGGAGGTACAATGAGCAGTTCTTC
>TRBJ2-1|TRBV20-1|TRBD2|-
CSASRTRPDEQFF
TGCAGTGCTAGTCGGACTAGACCGGATGAGCAGTTCTTC
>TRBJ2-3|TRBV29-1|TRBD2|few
CSGLSGGAVGDTQYF
TGCAGCGGTTTAAGCGGGGGGGCAGTAGGAGATACGCAGTATTTT
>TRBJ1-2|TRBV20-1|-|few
CSAFGGYGYTF
TGCAGTGCTTTCGGGGGCTATGGCTACACCTTC
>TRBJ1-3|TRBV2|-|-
CASSEQGTIYF
TGTGCCAGCAGTGAACAGGGGACCATATATTTT
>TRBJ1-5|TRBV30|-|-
CAWKGSGNQPQHF
TGTGCCTGGAAGGGTAGCGGCAATCAGCCCCAGCATTTT
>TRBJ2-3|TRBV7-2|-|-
CASSLNRAVPDTQYF
TGTGCCAGCAGCTTAAACAGGGCGGTTCCAGATACGCAGTATTTT
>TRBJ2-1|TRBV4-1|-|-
CASSQGGGAVYNEQFF
TGCGCCAGCAGCCAAGGGGGAGGAGCGGTCTACAATGAGCAGTTCTTC
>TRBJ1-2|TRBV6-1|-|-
CASSEAQGGYTF
TGTGCCAGCAGTGAAGCGCAGGGTGGCTACACCTTC
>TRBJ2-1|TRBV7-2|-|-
CASSLVSSYNEQFF
TGTGCCAGCAGCTTAGTCAGCTCCTACAATGAGCAGTTCTTC
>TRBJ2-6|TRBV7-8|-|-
CASSSPGFPSGANVLTF
TGTGCCAGCAGCTCCCCAGGGTTCCCCTCTGGGGCCAACGTCCTGACTTTC
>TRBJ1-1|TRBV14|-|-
CASSQGWQREAFF
TGTGCCAGCAGCCAAGGATGGCAGCGGGAAGCTTTCTTT
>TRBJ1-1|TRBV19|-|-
CASSIPTQGYTEAFF
TGTGCCAGTAGTATCCCCACCCAGGGGTACACTGAAGCTTTCTTT
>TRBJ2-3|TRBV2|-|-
CASSEGGFGTDTQYF
TGTGCCAGCAGTGAAGGAGGGTTCGGCACAGATACGCAGTATTTT
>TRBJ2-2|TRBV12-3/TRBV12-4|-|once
CASSPEHTGELFF
TGTGCCAGCAGCCCAGAACACACCGGGGAGCTGTTTTTT
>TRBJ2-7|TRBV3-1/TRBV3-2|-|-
CASSQRRPYEQYF
TGTGCCAGCAGCCAAAGGAGACCCTACGAGCAGTACTTC
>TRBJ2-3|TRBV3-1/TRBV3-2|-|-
CASSQDSGTDTQYF
TGTGCCAGCAGCCAAGATAGCGGCACAGATACGCAGTATTTT
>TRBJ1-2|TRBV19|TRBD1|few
CASTTRDRRFGNYGYTF
TGTGCCAGTACCACCAGGGACAGACGTTTTGGTAACTATGGCTACACCTTC
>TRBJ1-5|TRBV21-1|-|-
CASSPWTALNQPQHF
TGTGCCAGCAGCCCGTGGACAGCCCTGAACCAGCCCCAGCATTTT
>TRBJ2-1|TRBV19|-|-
CASSIDRGPYNEQFF
TGTGCCAGTAGTATAGACAGGGGACCCTACAATGAGCAGTTCTTC
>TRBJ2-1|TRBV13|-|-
CASSLRGTGEQFF
TGTGCCAGCAGCTTAAGGGGGACCGGAGAGCAGTTCTTC
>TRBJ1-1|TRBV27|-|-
CASRTGTSNTEAFF
TGTGCCAGCAGGACCGGGACATCGAACACTGAAGCTTTCTTT